This entry features one T cell receptor (beta chain) sequence. This clone has a count of ten or more. Its antigen remains unidentified. Base qualities were left out, and no much larger clone turns up one base away. The sample comes from a study of cytotoxic CD8 clonotypes in ibrutinib-treated CLL (dated by TCRdb to 2020 to 2023). In terms of the full investigation: The cohort was composed of about 10 relapsed/refractory and around 14 treatment-naive patients; IGHV unmutated status was identified in 17 patients. Cryopreserved peripheral blood mononuclear cells were collected at three points: before therapy, at response, and at either sustained remission or disease progression. Response samples were taken after a median of about a year on treatment, ranging from roughly 6 to 36 months. Of the approximately 94 people in the trial, about 27 had longitudinal samples available. Responses were partial in some 24 patients and complete in 2; after median about 63 months follow-up, roughly 14 stayed in remission and roughly twelve progressed. Every sample from remission and from progressive disease was obtained while the patients were still on ibrutinib. On average, each sample yielded around 250,000 productive templates and over 90,000 productive rearrangements. General study outcomes and caveats: Sampling times were not matched between patients in sustained remission and patients whose disease was progressing, and lymph node repertoires were not examined. Clonality increased at ibrutinib response, stayed stable in sustained remission, and fell back toward baseline at progression. At baseline, clonality was higher than in age-matched healthy donors and showed a strong correlation with circulating CD8+ T-cell counts. Public clonotypes were rare and either shrank or stayed stable during treatment, and the rise in clonality at ibrutinib response reflected expansion of private clonotypes.

The meaning of the sample's time point label: around 25 months on ibrutinib. For TCR beta library preparation, roughly 1.8 micrograms of genomic DNA was extracted from cryopreserved PBMCs. Longitudinal blood samples from CLL patients on ibrutinib monotherapy underwent high-throughput TCR beta sequencing. The patients took part in an open-label, single-center phase 2 trial of ibrutinib monotherapy. The goal of deep resolution MiSeq sequencing was a depth between 1 in 1 million and 1 in 200,000 T cells, and coverage averaged 10x per clonotype. The immunoSEQ hsTCRB Kit was used to generate the TCR beta libraries. Per the original workflow: ImmunoSEQ Data Assistant and ImmunoSEQ Analyzer were used for data analysis, and V, D and J genes were assigned according to IMGT definitions. Clonality was computed as one minus normalized Shannon entropy of productive rearrangement frequencies, ranging from 0 to 1. Only overrepresented clonotypes making up at least 0.05% of the repertoire of each patient were included in the public clonotype analysis. Approximately 14 age-matched healthy donor repertoires from immuneACCESS served as clonality controls. Drawn from immuneACCESS, this table holds only the in-frame rearrangements with V and J called that TCRdb kept. Clones are partly lost; checked studies trace under half to an unresolved V gene and leave the rest unexplained. V and J calls and clone size follow that table, whereas D and trimming were derived from the DNA. Within this sample are 110,000 to 150,000 clones, with roughly three quarters of them counted one time only. The top ten constitute about 4.7% of the sample.

Taken from cysteine to phenylalanine, the CDR3 has 17 residues. Only the CDR3 DNA stays, 51 bases, in frame from base 1. From V the trimming removes 5 bases and from J it removes 4 bases, while the gene matches leave 10 bases of the junction unaccounted for. In the germline V gene, CDR1 corresponds to SGHVS and CDR2 to FNYEAQ. The rearrangement combines TRBV7-6 with TRBJ2-3; 12 of the junction bases match TRBD2. The sequencing here drew on PBMCs, taken after 24 months of ibrutinib treatment. The clonotype originates from a human donor with chronic lymphocytic leukemia. The CDR3 reads as follows: CASSASGGAFRPDTQYF. In nucleotides, the sequence is TGTGCCAGCAGCGCTAGCGGGGGGGCCTTTCGTCCAGATACGCAGTATTTT.